Detailed here is one TCR beta chain. Its antigen is undetermined. Germline V gene sequence: CDR1 KGHSH, CDR2 LQKENI. The CDR3 runs 16 residues. V was pared by 0 bases and J by 4 bases, with 15 bases between. This specimen belongs to a study of cytomegalovirus exposure and HLA in healthy donors. Overall study results and limits: The listing of roughly 160 TCR beta chains classed them as cytomegalovirus-associated. Donor immune exposure was known only as CMV serostatus.

PCR involved 60 Vbeta and 13 Jbeta primers. The repertoire was sequenced with immunoSEQ multiplex PCR; TCRdb's copy has only in-frame clones and lacks some. The sample records 150,000 to 200,000 clones, about 77% being singletons. The receptor's source is a man in his fifties or sixties in good health and CMV-seronegative. Sequenced material: PBMCs. The rearrangement uses TRBV18 and TRBJ1-1, with unresolved D. The CDR3 sequence: CASSPPGGRGSTEAFF. The CDR3 DNA follows: TGTGCCAGCTCACCACCTGGAGGGCGAGGGAGCACTGAAGCTTTCTTT.